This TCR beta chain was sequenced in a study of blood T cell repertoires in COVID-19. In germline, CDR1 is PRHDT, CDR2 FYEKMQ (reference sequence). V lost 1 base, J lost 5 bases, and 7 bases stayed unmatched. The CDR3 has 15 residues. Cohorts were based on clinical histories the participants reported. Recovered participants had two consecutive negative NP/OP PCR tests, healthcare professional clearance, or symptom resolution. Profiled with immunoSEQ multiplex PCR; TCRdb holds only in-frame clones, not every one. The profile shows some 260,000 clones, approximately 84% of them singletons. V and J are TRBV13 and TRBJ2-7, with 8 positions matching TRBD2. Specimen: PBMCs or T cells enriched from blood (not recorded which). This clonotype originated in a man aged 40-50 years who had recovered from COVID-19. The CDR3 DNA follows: TGTGCCAGCAGCTTAGATCCGGGAGGGAGGAACGAGCAGTACTTC. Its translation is CASSLDPGGRNEQYF.